The rows below give T cell receptor beta chains drawn from one sample of a study of cytomegalovirus exposure and HLA in healthy donors. Libraries were prepared by immunoSEQ multiplex PCR; TCRdb keeps only in-frame clonotypes and omits some of them. The sample carries 150,000 or so clones, roughly 79% recorded once. The specimen was PBMCs. All receptors come from a middle-aged woman in good health and CMV-seronegative. Each CDR3 is given with its conserved first and last residue. Fields, in order: clone size, V gene, J gene, D gene, CDR3 protein, CDR3 DNA. D genes are given only for firm matches. The listing skips clone size in some rows; elsewhere it reads once, few, many or a size class.

abundance: -
v_gene: TRBV19
j_gene: TRBJ2-7
d_gene: -
CDR3aa: CASSIAASYEQYF
CDR3nt: TGTGCCAGTAGTATCGCGGCTTCCTACGAGCAGTACTTC

abundance: -
v_gene: TRBV7-2
j_gene: TRBJ2-5
d_gene: TRBD1
CDR3aa: CASSLGDRGGETQYF
CDR3nt: TGTGCCAGCAGCTTAGGGGACAGGGGAGGAGAGACCCAGTACTTC

abundance: -
v_gene: TRBV4-2
j_gene: TRBJ1-1
d_gene: TRBD1
CDR3aa: CASSQTSGTGDTEAFF
CDR3nt: TGTGCCAGCAGCCAGACCTCGGGGACAGGGGACACTGAAGCTTTCTTT

abundance: -
v_gene: TRBV5-1
j_gene: TRBJ1-2
d_gene: -
CDR3aa: CASRSELGTNYGYTF
CDR3nt: TGCGCCAGCAGATCCGAACTAGGGACTAACTATGGCTACACCTTC

abundance: -
v_gene: TRBV19
j_gene: TRBJ1-4
d_gene: -
CDR3aa: CASTFSSEAVEKLFF
CDR3nt: TGTGCCAGTACCTTCTCCTCGGAGGCAGTTGAAAAACTGTTTTTT

abundance: -
v_gene: TRBV7-9
j_gene: TRBJ1-4
d_gene: TRBD1
CDR3aa: CASTSHRGDEKLFF
CDR3nt: TGTGCCAGCACCTCTCACAGGGGAGATGAAAAACTGTTTTTT

abundance: -
v_gene: TRBV5-1
j_gene: TRBJ2-5
d_gene: TRBD1
CDR3aa: CASSTRTGGETQYF
CDR3nt: TGCGCCAGCAGCACAAGGACAGGGGGAGAGACCCAGTACTTC

abundance: few
v_gene: TRBV5-1
j_gene: TRBJ2-2
d_gene: TRBD2
CDR3aa: CASTIGLAAGELFF
CDR3nt: TGCGCCAGCACGATCGGACTAGCGGCCGGGGAGCTGTTTTTT

abundance: -
v_gene: TRBV29-1
j_gene: TRBJ2-7
d_gene: TRBD2
CDR3aa: CSVEIQEVAGYEQYF
CDR3nt: TGCAGCGTTGAAATTCAAGAGGTAGCGGGCTACGAGCAGTACTTC

abundance: -
v_gene: TRBV28
j_gene: TRBJ2-7
d_gene: -
CDR3aa: CASAQWSASYEQYF
CDR3nt: TGTGCCTCCGCCCAATGGAGCGCCTCCTACGAGCAGTACTTC

abundance: -
v_gene: TRBV5-1
j_gene: TRBJ2-2
d_gene: -
CDR3aa: CASSPRGTGELFF
CDR3nt: TGCGCCAGCAGCCCTCGAGGAACCGGGGAGCTGTTTTTT

abundance: few
v_gene: TRBV9
j_gene: TRBJ2-2
d_gene: TRBD2
CDR3aa: CASSVEAGGPVGELFF
CDR3nt: TGTGCCAGCAGCGTAGAAGCGGGAGGGCCTGTCGGGGAGCTGTTTTTT

abundance: -
v_gene: TRBV7-6
j_gene: TRBJ2-7
d_gene: TRBD2
CDR3aa: CASSLALGLAYEQYF
CDR3nt: TGTGCCAGCAGCTTAGCCCTAGGACTAGCGTACGAGCAGTACTTC

abundance: medium-sized
v_gene: TRBV6-5
j_gene: TRBJ2-4
d_gene: -
CDR3aa: CASSEFRAKNIQYF
CDR3nt: TGTGCCAGCAGTGAATTTCGGGCCAAAAACATTCAGTACTTC

abundance: -
v_gene: TRBV19
j_gene: TRBJ1-1
d_gene: -
CDR3aa: CASSMRALNTEAFF
CDR3nt: TGTGCCAGTAGTATGAGGGCTCTGAACACTGAAGCTTTCTTT